A single sample gave rise to the 20 T cell receptor beta chains below, sequenced in a study of T-cell memory formation after mild COVID-19. TCRdb processed the 5' RACE reads anew with MiXCR; each CDR3 protein has one entry. This sample has 450,000 or so distinct CDR3 sequences; around 25% occur once, and the top ten carry around 12%. The source material was PBMCs or a T cell subset sorted from them (not recorded which). The receptors here all came from an adult woman who had mild COVID-19 (a few samples of this study predate the infection). Cell type and time point are not known.

As DNA, the CDR3 is TGTGCCAGCACCATCGCCGGGGGGGGCACCCAAGAGACCCAGTACTTC. Its translation is CASTIAGGGTQETQYF. The chain carries TRBV5-4 and TRBJ2-5, with 8 positions matching TRBD2. The V segment lost 6 bases and the J segment 1 base; nucleotides outside the gene matches: 11. Germline assignment: CDR1 SGHNT and CDR2 YYREEE (reference sequence). This CDR3 has 16 amino acids.

V gene TRBV15 combines with J gene TRBJ2-3; 11 positions match TRBD2. Per germline, CDR1 LNHNV and CDR2 YYDKDF (reference sequence). Trimming took 5 bases from V and 0 from J; bases not matched to a gene: 16. The CDR3 totals 20 residues. The CDR3 spells CATSARGTSGTRASTDTQYF. The CDR3 nucleotides are TGTGCCACCAGCGCCCGCGGGACTAGCGGAACCCGTGCTAGCACAGATACGCAGTATTTT. The variable domain in full, completed from reference TRBV15 and TRBJ2-3, reads DAMVIQNPRYQVTQFGKPVTLSCSQTLNHNVMYWYQQKSSQAPKLLFHYYDKDFNNEADTPDNFQSRRPNTSFCFLDIRSPGLGDTAMYLCATSARGTSGTRASTDTQYFGPGTRLTVL.

This clonotype was seen a handful of times. The chain carries TRBV7-8 and TRBJ2-5; D remains unclear. This CDR3 is 16 amino acids long. Per germline, CDR1 SGHVS and CDR2 FQNEAQ. Trimming left V 2 bases short and J 6 bases short, with 19 bases between. The CDR3 here is CASSLPRDNFMKTQYF. The CDR3 region has the DNA TGTGCCAGCAGCTTACCCCGAGACAATTTCATGAAGACCCAGTACTTC. Variable domain in full (rest from reference TRBV7-8 and TRBJ2-5): GAGVSQSPRYKVAKRGQDVALRCDPISGHVSLFWYQQALGQGPEFLTYFQNEAQLDKSGLPSDRFFAERPEGSVSTLKIQRTQQEDSAVYLCASSLPRDNFMKTQYFGPGTRLLVL.

V and J are TRBV27 and TRBJ2-7; no clear D. Germline V CDR1 and CDR2: MNHEY, SMNVEV (reference sequence). This CDR3 has 12 residues. V lost 11 bases to trimming and J lost 2 bases, with 13 bases between them. Here the CDR3 DNA reads TGTGCCGGTGATCGAAGCCCCTACGAGCAGTACGTC. Its translation is CAGDRSPYEQYV.

The chain carries TRBV5-1 and TRBJ1-2, with TRBD1 as a possible D gene (6 bases). The ends were cut back, 5 bases at V and 4 bases at J, with 15 bases in the middle. This CDR3 contains 14 residues. Looked up from germline, CDR1 is SGHRS and CDR2 is YFSETQ. The CDR3 is CASSFTGAAYGYTF. DNA for the CDR3: TGCGCCAGCAGTTTTACGGGGGCGGCCTATGGCTACACCTTC.

V is TRBV11-2 and J is TRBJ2-7; D remains unclear. Trimming shortened V by 5 bases and J by 2 bases, and 16 bases separated the two germline ends. CDR3 length: 15 amino acids. Germline V gene sequence: CDR1 SGHAT, CDR2 FQNNGV. This chain's CDR3 is CASSPLGGQPYEQYF. CDR3 DNA: TGTGCCAGCAGCCCCCTGGGTGGGCAACCCTACGAGCAGTACTTC.

This clonotype was seen a few times. This chain links TRBV20-1 with TRBJ2-1; D perhaps matches TRBD1 (6 bases). The CDR3 contains 11 residues. The V gene's germline CDR1 is DFQATT and CDR2 SNEGSKA (reference sequence). The V end was cut by 5 bases, the J end by 7 bases, with 9 bases between. In DNA, the CDR3 is TGCAGTGCTCCCGACAGGAATGAGCAGTTCTTC. It specifies CSAPDRNEQFF.

The chain has TRBV7-8 and TRBJ2-1; D ambiguous. V lost 1 base and J 0 bases, leaving 13 bases between the germline ends. The germline V gene has CDR1 SGHVS and CDR2 FQNEAQ. This CDR3 has 17 residues. The CDR3 nucleotides read TGTGCCAGCAGCTTAGGGCGCGGCCCGAGCTCCTACAATGAGCAGTTCTTC. This sequence encodes CASSLGRGPSSYNEQFF.

The chain is built from TRBV2 and TRBJ1-2; tentatively, D is TRBD1 (6 bases). The germline gives CDR1 SNHLY, CDR2 FYNNEI. Trimming pared 6 bases from V and 4 bases from J, leaving 15 bases between. CDR3 length: 14 amino acids. The CDR3, as DNA: TGTGCCAGCAGGGCAGGGGTGGACCTCTATGGCTACACCTTC. This sequence encodes CASRAGVDLYGYTF.

In this sample, this clonotype turned up a few times. V and J are TRBV12-3 or TRBV12-4 and TRBJ2-5; D call uncertain. The CDR3 covers 13 residues. Trimming took 6 bases from V and 4 from J, leaving 12 bases between them. The CDR3 region is CASSPGAPETQYF. CDR3 DNA sequence: TGTGCCAGCAGCCCCGGAGCTCCAGAGACCCAGTACTTC.

This clonotype appeared a few times. The genes are TRBV7-3 and TRBJ2-2; 10 positions match TRBD1. CDR3 size: 16 residues. After removal of 4 bases from V and 7 bases from J, the junction contained 9 bases not matched to a gene. The V gene's germline CDR1 is SGHTA and CDR2 FQGTGA. CDR3 in amino acids: CASSYTGTGVGGELFF. In DNA form, the CDR3 reads TGTGCCAGCAGCTATACCGGGACAGGGGTCGGCGGGGAGCTGTTTTTT.

This clonotype was seen just once. The rearrangement joins TRBV2 to TRBJ1-2; unclear D gene. The V gene lost 6 bases and the J gene lost 6 bases, with 17 bases spanning the gap. This CDR3 comprises 14 residues. Germline CDR1 reads SNHLY; CDR2 reads FYNNEI. CDR3 DNA: TGTGCCAGCAGCCCCTCAGAGGCGAGAAATGGCTACACCTTC. This gives the protein CASSPSEARNGYTF.

The V call is TRBV12-3 or TRBV12-4, the J call TRBJ1-1, with TRBD1 matching 8 bases. The V segment lost 7 bases and the J segment 4 bases; nucleotides outside the gene matches: 5. The CDR3 consists of 13 residues. DNA for the CDR3: TGTGCCAGCAATCGGGACAGGACCACTGAAGCTTTCTTT. It translates to CASNRDRTTEAFF.

The V and J genes are TRBV20-1 and TRBJ2-7; TRBD2 agrees at 7 bases. The length of the CDR3 is 15 residues. V lost 0 bases, J lost 4 bases, and 9 bases stayed unmatched. Germline-derived CDR1 and CDR2 are DFQATT and SNEGSKA (reference sequence). The CDR3 loop is CSARDYTSAAYEQYF. The CDR3 nucleotides are TGCAGTGCTAGAGATTATACTAGCGCTGCTTACGAGCAGTACTTC.

J is TRBJ2-7 and V is TRBV4-2; 8 bases are shared with TRBD2. The trim removed 4 bases at V and 1 base at J, leaving 9 bases unmatched. Per germline, CDR1 LGHNA and CDR2 YNFKEQ. The CDR3 runs 16 residues. CDR3: CASSPGVRGVSYEQYF. The CDR3 bases are TGTGCCAGCAGCCCCGGGGTGCGGGGGGTTTCCTACGAGCAGTACTTC.

This clonotype showed up just a few times. The chain combines TRBV3-1 with TRBJ2-3; the match to TRBD1 covers 11 bases. The CDR3 extends over 15 amino acids. After removal of 5 bases from V and 5 bases from J, the junction contained 6 bases not matched to a gene. Germline assignment: CDR1 LGHDT and CDR2 YNNKEL (reference sequence). CDR3 protein: CASSASGTGGDTQYF. In nucleotides, the CDR3 is TGTGCCAGCAGCGCGTCCGGGACAGGGGGAGATACGCAGTATTTT.

The chain recombines TRBV24-1 with TRBJ2-1; 11 bases match TRBD2. Germline V gene lookup returns CDR1 KGHDR and CDR2 SFDVKD. Germline trimming cut 4 bases from V and 4 bases from J; bases unmatched to any gene: 8. CDR3 size: 17 residues. CDR3 sequence: CATSDRFSGRAYNEQFF. Written as DNA, the CDR3 is TGTGCCACCAGTGACCGGTTTAGCGGGAGGGCGTACAATGAGCAGTTCTTC.

This clonotype came up a few times. This sequence joins TRBV5-6 and TRBJ1-6, with 9 positions matching TRBD1. V trimming: 0 bases; J trimming: 5 bases; junction bases outside the gene matches: 3. Looked up from germline, CDR1 is SGHDT and CDR2 is YYEEEE. This CDR3 is 16 amino acids long. Here the CDR3 reads CASSLVWDRDNSPLHF. The CDR3 coding sequence is TGTGCCAGCAGCTTGGTCTGGGACAGGGATAATTCACCCCTCCACTTT.

This clonotype was counted a few times. For the CDR3, the DNA is TGTGCCAGCAGCCCCCGGGCGGGGGGTGGCACAGATACGCAGTATTTT. Its translation is CASSPRAGGGTDTQYF. The chain is built from TRBV7-8 and TRBJ2-3; the match to TRBD2 covers 8 bases. V lost 5 bases and J lost 1; bases outside the gene matches: 8. This CDR3 is 16 amino acids long. Germline assignment: CDR1 SGHVS and CDR2 FQNEAQ.

The sample holds a few counts of this clonotype. The rearrangement uses TRBV12-3 or TRBV12-4 and TRBJ2-2; weak D call: TRBD2 (6 bases). V lost 3 bases and J 12 bases, leaving 14 bases between the germline ends. The CDR3 runs to 13 residues. For the CDR3, the DNA is TGTGCCAGCAGTTTTGGGTCCCGGGAGAAGCTGTTTTTT. Encoded protein: CASSFGSREKLFF.